This T cell receptor beta chain was captured in a study of blood T cell repertoires in COVID-19. Study context: Sites across the United States, Italy and Spain contributed samples from acute and convalescent COVID-19.

In the original workflow: Amplification with reference gene primers provided the estimates of nucleated cell counts. The data were produced by immunoSEQ multiplex PCR, yet TCRdb's version contains in-frame clones alone and is incomplete. The V and J calls and clone size were taken over from that table, and D and trimming were inferred from the DNA. This sample has over 250,000 clones, with roughly 86% found just once. Participants spanned ages about 18 to 90 years and resided in over 20 US areas. Two negative PCRs, clearance, or symptom resolution characterized the recovered Cohort 3 donors. CDR1 is GTSNPN and CDR2 is SVGIG in the germline V gene (reference sequence). This CDR3 has 13 residues. Trimming took 2 bases from V and 7 from J, leaving 14 bases between them.

The chain combines TRBV30 with TRBJ1-2; D remains ambiguous. This TCR derives from a woman aged 18-29 years who had recovered from COVID-19. The sample taken for sequencing was PBMCs or T cells enriched from blood (not recorded which). The CDR3, as DNA: TGTGCCTGGAGTCTAGTCAATCCACGTGGCTACACCTTC. Encoded protein: CAWSLVNPRGYTF.